What follows are 17 T cell receptor beta chains derived from one specimen sequenced in a study of cytomegalovirus exposure and HLA in healthy donors. This PCR relied on a set of 60 Vbeta primers and 13 Jbeta primers. The table came from immunoSEQ multiplex PCR; TCRdb's copy has only in-frame clones and leaves some out. Among tens of thousands of clones listed, roughly 80% were seen once. Sequencing was performed on PBMCs. The receptors come from a woman aged 40 to 50 in good health and CMV-seropositive.

Notes on this clone: The junction and the germline gene differ at one end; a read error may be behind it. The J gene is TRBJ2-7, the V gene TRBV7-9, with a tentative D call TRBD2 (6 bases). The CDR3 length is 14 residues. Germline CDR1 reads SEHNR; CDR2 reads FQNEAQ (reference sequence). The DNA of the CDR3 is TGTTCCAGCAGCTTAGTAACTACTAGCCACGAGCAGTACTTC. Translated: CSSSLVTTSHEQYF.

This clone was seen more than once but under ten times. The chain joins TRBV6-1 to TRBJ2-7; 10 nucleotides align to TRBD2. This CDR3 spans 16 amino acids. The junction had 5 bases not matched to a gene; V was cut back by 0 bases and J by 3 bases. From germline, CDR1 is MNHNS and CDR2 SASEGT. The CDR3 sequence is CASSEAVASGSYEQYF. In DNA form, the CDR3 reads TGTGCCAGCAGTGAAGCTGTGGCTAGCGGGAGCTACGAGCAGTACTTC.

This clone was found a few times. This chain connects TRBV19 to TRBJ2-1; 10 nucleotides agree with TRBD2. The CDR3 length is 18 residues. CDR1 is LNHDA, CDR2 SQIVND, per germline (reference sequence). V lost 5 bases to trimming and J lost 5 bases; unmatched junction nucleotides: 15. In DNA, the CDR3 is TGTGCCAGTAGTCGAGCACTGAGCCGGACTAGCGGAAACAATGAGCAGTTCTTC. This sequence encodes CASSRALSRTSGNNEQFF.

The CDR3 region is CAITAGGSRTGELFF. Here the CDR3 DNA reads TGTGCCATCACCGCAGGGGGCTCGAGAACCGGGGAGCTGTTTTTT. The chain is built from TRBV10-3 and TRBJ2-2; 8 nucleotides agree with TRBD1. This CDR3 has 15 residues. CDR1 is ENHRY, CDR2 SYGVKD, per germline. The V and J ends lost 7 bases and 5 bases, in that order; junction bases with no gene match: 9.

Comments on this clone: Its ends do not fully match the called genes, so a read error is possible. This chain joins TRBV7-7 and TRBJ2-7; 7 nucleotides agree with TRBD2. Germline V gene data show CDR1 as SSHAT and CDR2 as FNYEAQ (reference sequence). This CDR3 region has 15 residues. CDR3 in amino acids: CASSLEGGSGYEQYF. For the CDR3, the DNA is TGTGCTAGCAGCTTAGAGGGAGGGAGCGGCTACGAGCAGTACTTC.

The rearrangement links TRBV2 to TRBJ2-2; D not resolved. CDR1 SNHLY and CDR2 FYNNEI come from the germline V gene. The CDR3 loop spans 11 amino acids. The ends were cut back, 6 bases at V and 5 bases at J, with 4 bases in the middle. The CDR3 loop reads CASRQTGELFF. CDR3 nucleotide sequence: TGTGCCAGCAGGCAGACCGGGGAGCTGTTTTTT.

The chain couples TRBV2 to TRBJ1-2; tentatively, D is TRBD1 (6 bases). The germline V and J ends were trimmed by 0 bases and 3 bases, with 11 bases remaining between them. CDR3 size: 15 residues. CDR1 and CDR2 (germline): SNHLY, FYNNEI. The CDR3 reads CASSEARTVYYGYTF. CDR3 DNA: TGTGCCAGCAGTGAAGCGCGGACAGTGTACTATGGCTACACCTTC.

This clone appeared once. The chain employs TRBV11-3 and TRBJ2-3; D gene ambiguous. The CDR3 has 14 residues. Looked up from germline, CDR1 is SGHNT and CDR2 is YENEEA. V was pared by 7 bases and J by 2 bases, with 13 bases between. The CDR3 reads CASTSGGVTDTQYF. The CDR3 DNA reads TGTGCCAGCACTTCTGGCGGAGTCACAGATACGCAGTATTTT.

V and J are TRBV2 and TRBJ2-4; 7 bases match TRBD1. This CDR3 spans 16 amino acids. CDR1 and CDR2 (germline): SNHLY, FYNNEI. J gave up 1 base and V 6 bases, and 9 bases lay outside the gene matches. DNA of the CDR3: TGTGCCAGCAGGGTACAGGGGTGGGCGGCCAAAAACATTCAGTACTTC. Protein sequence: CASRVQGWAAKNIQYF.

This clone came up once. The V and J genes are TRBV7-9 and TRBJ1-1, with D possibly being TRBD1 (5 bases). Trimming took off 5 bases at V and 8 bases at J, with 9 bases between the two ends. Germline CDR1 and CDR2: SEHNR and FQNEAQ (reference sequence). The CDR3 has 11 residues. The CDR3 sequence is CASSPTAEAFF. As DNA, the CDR3 is TGTGCCAGCAGCCCGACAGCCGAAGCTTTCTTT.

This chain joins TRBV6-1 and TRBJ1-3; a possible D gene is TRBD1 (5 bases). The germline CDR1 and CDR2 sequences are MNHNS and SASEGT. This CDR3 comprises 14 residues. Trimming shortened V by 4 bases and J by 0 bases, and 7 bases separated the two germline ends. The CDR3 is CASSARDSGNTIYF. For the CDR3, the DNA is TGTGCCAGCAGTGCCAGGGACTCTGGAAACACCATATATTTT.

CDR3 sequence reads: CATSRATGGGIMNTEAFF. In nucleotides, the CDR3 is TGTGCCACCAGCAGAGCGACAGGGGGCGGAATTATGAACACTGAAGCTTTCTTT. This chain links TRBV15 with TRBJ1-1; 10 nucleotides line up with TRBD1. V shed 1 base and J 0 bases; nucleotides not matched to a gene: 8. Germline V gene sequence: CDR1 LNHNV, CDR2 YYDKDF (reference sequence). This CDR3 has 18 amino acids.

The chain couples TRBV6-1 to TRBJ2-5; 8 bases match TRBD1. This CDR3 region has 14 residues. The V segment lost 6 bases and the J segment 5 bases; nucleotides outside the gene matches: 8. In germline, CDR1 is MNHNS, CDR2 SASEGT. Written as DNA, the CDR3 is TGTGCCAGCAGCTGGACAGGGCTGGGGGAGACCCAGTACTTC. Protein product: CASSWTGLGETQYF.

The gene calls are TRBV4-3 and TRBJ2-7, with D perhaps TRBD1 (5 bases). The CDR3 covers 15 residues. The V end was cut by 0 bases, the J end by 2 bases, with 11 bases between. Germline-derived CDR1 and CDR2 are LGHNA and YSLEER. CDR3 protein: CASSQESDSTYEQYF. The CDR3 DNA reads TGCGCCAGCAGCCAAGAGTCCGACAGTACCTACGAGCAGTACTTC.

This CDR3 reads CASSLGDRYGYTF. In DNA, the CDR3 is TGTGCCAGCAGCTTAGGGGACAGATATGGCTACACCTTC. The gene calls are TRBV11-2 and TRBJ1-2; TRBD1 matches at 7 bases. CDR3 size: 13 residues. V lost 1 base to trimming and J lost 5 bases; unmatched junction nucleotides: 1. The germline CDR1 and CDR2 sequences are SGHAT and FQNNGV. Together with reference TRBV11-2 and TRBJ1-2, the CDR3 gives the full variable domain: EAGVAQSPRYKIIEKRQSVAFWCNPISGHATLYWYQQILGQGPKLLIQFQNNGVVDDSQLPKDRFSAERLKGVDSTLKIQPAKLEDSAVYLCASSLGDRYGYTFGSGTRLTVV.

The genes are TRBV28 and TRBJ2-3, with TRBD2 matching over 13 bases. Trimming removed 5 bases from V and 7 bases from J; junction bases left unmatched: 12. The germline V gene has CDR1 MDHEN and CDR2 SYDVKM. This CDR3 is 17 amino acids long. CDR3 sequence (DNA): TGTGCCAGCAGTCCTCGACTAGCGGGAGGAGTTCGCTATACGCAGTATTTT. It codes for CASSPRLAGGVRYTQYF.

This rearrangement joins TRBV10-3 to TRBJ1-5; 7 bases map to TRBD1. Germline values: CDR1 ENHRY, CDR2 SYGVKD. V lost 4 bases and J lost 2; bases outside the gene matches: 5. The CDR3 has 15 amino acids. Written as DNA, the CDR3 is TGTGCCATCAGTGCGGACAGGATCGGCAATCAGCCCCAGCATTTT. Amino acids: CAISADRIGNQPQHF.